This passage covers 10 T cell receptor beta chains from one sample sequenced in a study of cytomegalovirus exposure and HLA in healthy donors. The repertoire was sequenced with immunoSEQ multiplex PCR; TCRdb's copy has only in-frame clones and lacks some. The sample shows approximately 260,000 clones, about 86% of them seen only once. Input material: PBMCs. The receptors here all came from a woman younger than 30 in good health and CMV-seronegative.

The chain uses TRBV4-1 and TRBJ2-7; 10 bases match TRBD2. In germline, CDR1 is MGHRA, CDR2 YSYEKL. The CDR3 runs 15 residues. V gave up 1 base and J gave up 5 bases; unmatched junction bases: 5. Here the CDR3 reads CASSQASGSRHEQYF. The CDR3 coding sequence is TGCGCCAGCAGCCAAGCTAGCGGGAGTCGCCACGAGCAGTACTTC.

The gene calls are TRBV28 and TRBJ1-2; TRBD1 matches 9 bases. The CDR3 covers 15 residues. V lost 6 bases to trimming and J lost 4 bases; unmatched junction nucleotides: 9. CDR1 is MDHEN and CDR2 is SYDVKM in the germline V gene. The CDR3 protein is CASSLQPGQGYGYTF. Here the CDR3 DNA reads TGTGCCAGCAGCCTACAACCGGGACAGGGCTATGGCTACACCTTC.

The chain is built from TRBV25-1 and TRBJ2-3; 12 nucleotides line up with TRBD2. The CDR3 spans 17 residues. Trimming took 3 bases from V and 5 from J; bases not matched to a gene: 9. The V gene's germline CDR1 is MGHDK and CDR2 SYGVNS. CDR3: CASSDSTSGGQGDTQYF. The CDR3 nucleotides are TGTGCCAGCAGTGACTCCACTAGCGGGGGGCAGGGAGATACGCAGTATTTT.

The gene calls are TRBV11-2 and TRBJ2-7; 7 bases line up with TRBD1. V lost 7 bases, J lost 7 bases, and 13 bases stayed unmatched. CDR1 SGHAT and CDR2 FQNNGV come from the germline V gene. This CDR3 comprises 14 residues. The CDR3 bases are TGTGCCAGCATCCTCCGGACAGGCTCTCTAGAGCAGTACTTC. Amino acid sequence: CASILRTGSLEQYF.

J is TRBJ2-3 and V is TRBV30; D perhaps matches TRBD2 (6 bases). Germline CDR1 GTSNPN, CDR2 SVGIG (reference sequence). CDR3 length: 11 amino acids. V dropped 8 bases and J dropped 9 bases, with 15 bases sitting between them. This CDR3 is CALTEGHTQYF. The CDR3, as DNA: TGTGCCCTCACGGAGGGCCACACGCAGTATTTT.

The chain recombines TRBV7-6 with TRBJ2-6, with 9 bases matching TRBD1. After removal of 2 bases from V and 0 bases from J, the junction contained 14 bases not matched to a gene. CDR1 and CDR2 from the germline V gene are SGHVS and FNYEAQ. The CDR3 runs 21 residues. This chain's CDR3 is CASSLRAGQGLLSSGANVLTF. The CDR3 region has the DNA TGTGCCAGCAGCTTAAGGGCGGGACAGGGACTCCTAAGCTCTGGGGCCAACGTCCTGACTTTC.

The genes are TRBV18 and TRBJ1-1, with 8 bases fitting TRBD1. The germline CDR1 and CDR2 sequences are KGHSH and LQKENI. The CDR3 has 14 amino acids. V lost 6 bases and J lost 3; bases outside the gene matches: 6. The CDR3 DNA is TGTGCCAGCTCGAGACAGGGGTCCGACACTGAAGCTTTCTTT. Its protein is CASSRQGSDTEAFF.

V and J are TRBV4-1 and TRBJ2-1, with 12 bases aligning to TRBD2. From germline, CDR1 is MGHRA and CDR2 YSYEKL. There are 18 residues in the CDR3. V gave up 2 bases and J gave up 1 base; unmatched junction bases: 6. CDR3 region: CASSQRGLAGGSYNEQFF. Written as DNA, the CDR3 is TGCGCCAGCAGCCAACGGGGACTAGCGGGTGGGTCCTACAATGAGCAGTTCTTC.

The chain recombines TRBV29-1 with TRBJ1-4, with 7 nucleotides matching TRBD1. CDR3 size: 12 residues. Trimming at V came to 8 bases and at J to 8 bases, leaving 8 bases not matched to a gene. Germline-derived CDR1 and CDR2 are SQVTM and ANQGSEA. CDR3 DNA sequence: TGCAGCTCTAGGACAGGTCACGAAAAACTGTTTTTT. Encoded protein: CSSRTGHEKLFF. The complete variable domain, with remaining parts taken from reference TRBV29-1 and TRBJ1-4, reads SAVISQKPSRDICQRGTSLTIQCQVDSQVTMMFWYRQQPGQSLTLIATANQGSEATYESGFVIDKFPISRPNLTFSTLTVSNMSPEDSSIYLCSSRTGHEKLFFGSGTQLSVL.

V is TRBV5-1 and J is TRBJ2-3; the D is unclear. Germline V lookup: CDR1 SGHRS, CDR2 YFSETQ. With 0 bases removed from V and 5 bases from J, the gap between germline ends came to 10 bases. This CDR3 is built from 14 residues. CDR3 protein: CASSLAYSLDTQYF. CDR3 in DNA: TGCGCCAGCAGCTTGGCCTACTCGCTAGATACGCAGTATTTT.